A single T cell receptor beta chain is shown here with its context. This clonotype has at least ten counts. Its target antigen remains unknown. Nothing much larger sits one base from this clone, and base qualities are not available. The data were taken from a study of T cells after yellow fever vaccination (dated by TCRdb to about 2019). With regard to the full study: The SMART-Seq v4 Ultra Low Input RNA kit was used to prepare libraries from fractions with low cell numbers. To track T-cell clones before and after primary and booster YFV17D yellow fever vaccination, bulk TCR alpha and beta repertoires were sequenced longitudinally. Two healthy male donors made up the cohort, one aged 18 to 29 years and the other aged 30 to 40 years. Bulk PBMC replicates and cell subsets were isolated from blood drawn at multiple timepoints before and after both primary and secondary immunization.

The paper's findings and limits, for the study overall: A small fraction of clonotypes showed up in both the CD4 and CD8 compartments, probably as a result of convergent recombination. Computational filtering was needed because FACS-sorted repertoires could contain abundant contaminating clonotypes from the bulk population. The secondary T-cell response was weaker than the primary response but faster, peaking on day 5 instead of day 15. The study included only a couple of donors, which limits how far the findings can be generalized. Most clones expanded after primary vaccination (about 95% of CD4 and around 89% of CD8) were re-detected after the booster, suggesting that broad memory maintenance occurred.

The sample's treatment or condition label, in plain terms: live attenuated yellow fever vaccine strain. A standard Ficoll-Paque protocol was used to isolate PBMCs from peripheral blood. Dynabeads CD4 and CD8 positive selection kits were used to isolate the CD4 and CD8 T-cell fractions. TriZol was used to extract RNA from bulk PBMCs, CD4 and CD8 fractions, and dextramer-positive and dextramer-negative fractions. Sequencing instrument: Illumina NovaSeq 6000. Synthesis of TCR cDNA relied on 5'RACE template switching, a step that introduced a universal primer site along with unique molecular identifiers. Priming of cDNA synthesis was performed from both the TCR alpha and TCR beta constant segments. Library amplification involved two PCR steps, and the second step added sample barcodes and sequencing adapters. Sequencing of the libraries was done on either Illumina HiSeq 2500 (2x100 bp) or NovaSeq (2x150 bp). For the original study's pipeline: Demultiplexing of reads and collapsing into UMI consensus sequences were performed with MIGEC, and V(D)J alignment was carried out with MiXCR. Using edgeR on replicate PBMC samples, clonotypes were called vaccine-responding if FDR was below 0.01 and the log2 fold change was above 5 up to day 15. CD4 or CD8 identity was assigned to each bulk clonotype according to whether the clonotype was present at higher abundance in the sequenced CD4 repertoire or the sequenced CD8 repertoire. The public sequencing data were trimmed at Q25 with fastp and processed into clonotypes with MiXCR by TCRdb, which kept only in-frame beta chains. Here each entry gathers all rows of one CDR3 protein and keeps the most common genes and DNA. TCRdb, not the authors, supplied the V and J calls. In all, the sample holds some 240,000 distinct CDR3 sequences, and roughly 3.3% of those were seen once. The top ten constitute 3.2% of the sample.

Sequenced here: CD4+ T cells sorted from PBMCs, sampled 10 days after the yellow fever booster vaccination. The source is a man aged 18 to 29 who received the YFV17D yellow fever vaccine.

The DNA sequence is as follows: TGTGCCAGTAGGAACCCCCAAGTGGGGACCCAGTACTTC. It is translated as CASRNPQVGTQYF. Recombination joined TRBV19 with TRBJ2-5; confidence is insufficient to name the D gene. CDR1 and CDR2 are read off the germline V gene (reference sequence) as LNHDA and SQIVND. Cut back by 6 bases and 7 bases, the V and J ends lie 15 bases apart. Including the terminal cysteine and phenylalanine, the CDR3 comprises 13 residues. Only the CDR3 part of the read is kept: 39 bases, read in frame from the first base.